The 3 T cell receptor beta chains in this list originate from one sample, sequenced in a study of T cells after yellow fever vaccination. Each CDR3 protein gets one entry after TCRdb re-called the 5' RACE reads with MiXCR. The profile shows 140,000 to 150,000 distinct CDR3 sequences, 5% to 8% of them singletons. This sample comprised CD4+ T cells sorted from PBMCs, obtained 10 days after the yellow fever booster vaccination. Receptors were obtained from a man aged 25-45 years who received the YFV17D yellow fever vaccine.

This clonotype has a count of ten or more. The chain couples TRBV15 to TRBJ1-2, with D unresolved. CDR1 and CDR2 from the germline V gene are LNHNV and YYDKDF (reference sequence). With 5 bases removed from V and 12 bases from J, the gap between germline ends came to 19 bases. The CDR3 covers 13 residues. The CDR3 here is CATSLTRMALHTF. For the CDR3, the DNA is TGTGCCACCAGCTTAACCCGCATGGCACTCCACACCTTC.

In its sample, this clonotype was seen a few times. The chain joins TRBV10-3 to TRBJ1-3; D is possibly TRBD1 (5 bases). Trimming pared 0 bases from V and 2 bases from J, leaving 11 bases between. The CDR3 consists of 16 residues. Germline loops: CDR1 ENHRY, CDR2 SYGVKD. DNA for the CDR3: TGTGCCATCAGTGAGTCTCAGGGCCCCCCTGGAAACACCATATATTTT. Its translation: CAISESQGPPGNTIYF.

Ten or more counts support this clonotype. V usage is TRBV5-5 and J usage is TRBJ1-6; D is uncertain. Germline V gene lookup returns CDR1 SGHKS and CDR2 YYEKEE (reference sequence). V was cut by 6 bases and J by 8 bases, with 12 bases left in between. The CDR3 is made up of 13 amino acids. In DNA form, the CDR3 reads TGTGCCAGCAAAAACAGCCGAGATTCACCCCTCCACTTT. It translates to CASKNSRDSPLHF.